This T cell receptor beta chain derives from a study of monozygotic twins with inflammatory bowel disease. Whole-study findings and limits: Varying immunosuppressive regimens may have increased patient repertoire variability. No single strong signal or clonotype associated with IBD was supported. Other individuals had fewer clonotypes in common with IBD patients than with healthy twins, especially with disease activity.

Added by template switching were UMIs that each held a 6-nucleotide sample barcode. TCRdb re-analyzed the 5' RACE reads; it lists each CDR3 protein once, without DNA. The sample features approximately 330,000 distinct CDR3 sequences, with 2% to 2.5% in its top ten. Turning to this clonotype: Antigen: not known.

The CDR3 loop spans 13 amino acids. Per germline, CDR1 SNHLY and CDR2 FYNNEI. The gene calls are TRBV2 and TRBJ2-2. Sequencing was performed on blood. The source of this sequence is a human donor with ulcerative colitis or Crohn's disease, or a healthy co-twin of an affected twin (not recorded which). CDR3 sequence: CASSEVDTGELFF.